The 18 T cell receptor beta chains below were found in one sample sequenced in a study of cytomegalovirus exposure and HLA in healthy donors. Primers for the PCR totalled 60 Vbeta and 13 Jbeta. Measured with immunoSEQ multiplex PCR; TCRdb has only the in-frame clones, and not every one. Altogether about 140,000 clones are present, approximately 85% being singletons, with the ten largest covering around 7.8%. The specimen was PBMCs. The origin of the receptors is a woman between 45 and 60 years old in good health and CMV-seropositive.

This chain joins TRBV28 and TRBJ1-1; D is uncertain. Germline-derived CDR1 and CDR2 are MDHEN and SYDVKM. The CDR3 runs 13 residues. V lost 4 bases and J lost 1, with 7 bases in between. CDR3 loop: CASSSVANTEAFF. Here the CDR3 DNA reads TGTGCCAGCAGTTCGGTCGCGAACACTGAAGCTTTCTTT.

This clone was counted a single time. The chain is built from TRBV13 and TRBJ2-3, with 7 nucleotides matching TRBD2. The CDR3 runs 13 residues. Germline trimming cut 2 bases from V and 4 bases from J; bases unmatched to any gene: 0. CDR1 and CDR2 from the germline V gene are PRHDT and FYEKMQ (reference sequence). The CDR3 DNA sequence: TGTGCCAGCAGCTTACGGGAGGCAGATACGCAGTATTTT. Protein sequence: CASSLREADTQYF.

CDR3 residues: CARSPRPRGRPQHF. CDR3 nucleotides: TGTGCCAGAAGCCCGCGACCCCGGGGGAGACCCCAGCATTTT. V gene TRBV5-3 combines with J gene TRBJ1-5; the D gene is possibly TRBD1 (5 bases). TRBV5-3 has ORF status, its function being uncertain. The germline V and J ends were trimmed by 4 bases and 10 bases, with 18 bases remaining between them. The CDR3 is 14 residues long.

This chain joins TRBV2 and TRBJ2-1, with a weak D call TRBD2 (6 bases). Germline assignment: CDR1 SNHLY and CDR2 FYNNEI. V was clipped by 8 bases and J by 4 bases, with 15 bases between them. This CDR3 is built from 14 residues. The CDR3 DNA reads as TGTGCCAGCGGGGACTCCGACCCGTACAATGAGCAGTTCTTC. Translation gives CASGDSDPYNEQFF.

This chain's CDR3 is CASTMGRGVYNEQFF. As DNA, the CDR3 is TGTGCCAGCACCATGGGACGGGGGGTATACAATGAGCAGTTCTTC. The J gene is TRBJ2-1, the V gene TRBV7-2; 7 nucleotides match TRBD2. Germline lookup yields CDR1 SGHTA and CDR2 FQGNSA. The J segment lost 4 bases and the V segment lost 7 bases, leaving 10 bases of the junction unmatched. The CDR3 extends over 15 amino acids.

The chain uses TRBV4-3 and TRBJ1-2; a weak D match, TRBD1 (5 bases). With 0 bases removed from V and 6 bases from J, the gap between germline ends came to 14 bases. Germline values: CDR1 LGHNA, CDR2 YSLEER. The CDR3 consists of 15 residues. CDR3 in amino acids: CASSQDWAAGDGYTF. CDR3 DNA sequence: TGCGCCAGCAGCCAAGATTGGGCGGCGGGGGATGGCTACACCTTC.

This chain links TRBV5-4 with TRBJ2-1; no firm D call. V was clipped by 0 bases and J by 2 bases, with 9 bases between them. This CDR3 region has 15 residues. Germline V gives CDR1 SGHNT, CDR2 YYREEE (reference sequence). This chain's CDR3 is CASSLALDPYNEQFF. The CDR3 DNA follows: TGTGCCAGCAGCTTGGCGCTAGACCCCTACAATGAGCAGTTCTTC.

With respect to this clone: Sequence at one end of the junction differs from germline and may be a read error. The chain combines TRBV7-9 with TRBJ2-6, with 7 bases matching TRBD2. There are 17 residues in the CDR3. Germline V gene sequence: CDR1 SEHNR, CDR2 FQNEAQ (reference sequence). This chain's CDR3 is CSSSPHRTSSGANVLTF. Written as DNA, the CDR3 is TGTTCCAGCAGCCCCCACAGGACTAGCTCTGGGGCCAACGTCCTGACTTTC.

The chain uses TRBV2 and TRBJ1-2; TRBD1 might be the D (6 bases). Germline lookup yields CDR1 SNHLY and CDR2 FYNNEI. The V and J ends lost 3 bases and 4 bases respectively, with 9 bases between them. The CDR3 has 13 amino acids. In DNA form, the CDR3 reads TGTGCCAGCAGTGAGGGGGCGCTCTATGGCTACACCTTC. Translating gives CASSEGALYGYTF.

The J gene is TRBJ2-3, the V gene TRBV7-9; 10 bases map to TRBD2. The J segment lost 7 bases and the V segment lost 5 bases, leaving 12 bases of the junction unmatched. Looked up from germline, CDR1 is SEHNR and CDR2 is FQNEAQ (reference sequence). This CDR3 spans 16 amino acids. CDR3 in DNA: TGTGCCAGCAGCGTCACCCTAGCGGGAGACAGAAATACGCAGTATTTT. Amino acid sequence: CASSVTLAGDRNTQYF.

The V gene is TRBV27, the J gene TRBJ2-7, with 11 nucleotides matching TRBD1. The CDR3 runs 14 residues. CDR1 and CDR2 from the germline V gene are MNHEY and SMNVEV (reference sequence). V trimming: 6 bases; J trimming: 6 bases; junction bases outside the gene matches: 7. CDR3 nucleotides: TGTGCCAGCAGGTCCGGACAGGGGGCCCTCGAGCAGTACTTC. Translated, it gives CASRSGQGALEQYF.

J is TRBJ2-2 and V is TRBV30; a possible D gene is TRBD2 (6 bases). Trimming removed 7 bases from V and 5 bases from J, with 17 bases in between. The V gene's germline CDR1 is GTSNPN and CDR2 SVGIG (reference sequence). The CDR3 sequence is 14 residues long. CDR3 in DNA: TGTGCCTCAATTTTCAGGAGGGAAACCGGGGAGCTGTTTTTT. Encoded protein: CASIFRRETGELFF.

The V and J genes are TRBV2 and TRBJ1-4, with a tentative D call TRBD1 (5 bases). CDR3 length equals 13 residues. V dropped 4 bases and J dropped 10 bases, with 13 bases sitting between them. Germline assignment: CDR1 SNHLY and CDR2 FYNNEI. DNA of the CDR3: TGTGCCAGCAGTGTTGTAGGGGAAGGAAAACTGTTTTTT. This translates into CASSVVGEGKLFF.

The V call is TRBV5-4, the J call TRBJ1-6; TRBD1 matches 7 bases. In germline, CDR1 is SGHNT, CDR2 YYREEE (reference sequence). The CDR3 extends over 14 amino acids. V was pared by 4 bases and J by 7 bases, with 5 bases of the junction left unmatched. The CDR3 DNA sequence: TGTGCCAGCAGCCCGAGACAGGGCAATTCACCCCTCCACTTT. This codes for CASSPRQGNSPLHF.

This chain connects TRBV25-1 to TRBJ1-1; D is unresolved. Germline V gene lookup returns CDR1 MGHDK and CDR2 SYGVNS. V gave up 4 bases and J gave up 1 base, with 13 bases separating them. The CDR3 is 15 amino acids. The CDR3 sequence: CASSAISSGNTEAFF. CDR3 DNA sequence: TGTGCCAGCAGTGCAATCTCCTCGGGGAACACTGAAGCTTTCTTT.

This chain uses TRBV29-1 with TRBJ2-7; 15 nucleotides agree with TRBD2. Germline V lookup: CDR1 SQVTM, CDR2 ANQGSEA. The V and J ends lost 5 bases and 4 bases, in that order; junction bases with no gene match: 6. The CDR3 sequence is 15 residues long. CDR3 in DNA: TGCAGCGTTACCCCCGGGACTAGCGGGAGGTACGAGCAGTACTTC. Its translation: CSVTPGTSGRYEQYF.

The V and J genes are TRBV4-3 and TRBJ1-2; 8 nucleotides agree with TRBD1. Trimming cost V 4 bases and J 3 bases; bases outside gene matches: 4. Germline V gene data show CDR1 as LGHNA and CDR2 as YSLEER. CDR3 length: 14 residues. The CDR3 loop reads CASSPDRGDYGYTF. The DNA of the CDR3 is TGCGCCAGCAGCCCAGACAGGGGCGACTATGGCTACACCTTC.

The rearrangement uses TRBV15 and TRBJ1-1, with a weak D call TRBD1 (5 bases). CDR1 is LNHNV, CDR2 YYDKDF, per germline (reference sequence). Trimming left V 2 bases short and J 6 bases short, with 22 bases between. This CDR3 is built from 17 residues. DNA of the CDR3: TGTGCCACCAGCAGATCCCCGACAGCCCCCGAGAAGTCTGAAGCTTTCTTT. Protein product: CATSRSPTAPEKSEAFF.